What follows describes a single T cell receptor (beta chain). Per germline, CDR1 MDHEN and CDR2 SYDVKM. V trimming: 6 bases; J trimming: 3 bases; junction bases outside the gene matches: 11. The CDR3 length is 15 residues. Those designated as exposed participants met a COVID-19 case within 2 weeks before study entry. The data derive from a study of blood T cell repertoires in COVID-19. Study background: Sites in the United States, Italy and Spain provided acute and convalescent COVID-19 samples.

TCRdb keeps only in-frame clones here, not all; method: immunoSEQ multiplex PCR. The sample contains 350,000 to 450,000 clones, roughly 84% of which appear only once. The sequenced sample was PBMCs or T cells enriched from blood (not recorded which). The chain links TRBV28 to TRBJ2-7, with 7 nucleotides matching TRBD2. This sequence originates from a woman aged 18-29 years who had been exposed to COVID-19. This chain's CDR3 is CASRGDQRGLYEQYF. DNA of the CDR3: TGTGCCAGCAGGGGGGATCAGCGGGGTCTCTACGAGCAGTACTTC.